Only one count was recorded for the clone carrying this T cell receptor beta chain. This sample was taken from a study of T-cell memory formation after mild COVID-19. MiXCR was run by TCRdb on the 5' RACE reads, yielding one entry per CDR3 protein. The repertoire holds approximately 560,000 distinct CDR3 sequences, with 17% as singletons. Trimming took off 7 bases at V and 4 bases at J, with 18 bases between the two ends. The CDR3 is 15 amino acids. The receptor was derived from an adult woman who had mild COVID-19 (a few samples of this study predate the infection). Cell type and time point are not known. The rearrangement links TRBV12-3 or TRBV12-4 to TRBJ2-3; D perhaps matches TRBD1 (5 bases). Sequencing was carried out using PBMCs or a T cell subset sorted from them (not recorded which). This chain's CDR3 is CASNQNGLGPDTQYF. CDR3 DNA: TGTGCCAGCAACCAGAACGGGTTGGGGCCAGATACGCAGTATTTT.